The 27 T cell receptor beta chains below were found in one sample sequenced in a study of shared T cell receptors in the human thymus. Using immunoSEQ multiplex PCR, the repertoire was profiled, and TCRdb retains in-frame clones only, with some absent. The table shows hundreds of thousands of clones, with approximately 88% occurring only once. The data also belong to a second study, concerning human thymus T cells.

The sample was thymocytes. The receptors were gathered from a boy under two years old with a congenital heart defect.

The chain couples TRBV28 to TRBJ1-4; TRBD1 matches at 10 bases. The germline gives CDR1 MDHEN, CDR2 SYDVKM. The CDR3 has 17 residues. V lost 6 bases and J lost 4; bases outside the gene matches: 11. The DNA of the CDR3 is TGTGCCAGCAGCCGGGGACAGGGGAAAGAGAATAATGAAAAACTGTTTTTT. Translation: CASSRGQGKENNEKLFF.

The CDR3 sequence: CASSRLAGAEQYF. The DNA of the CDR3 is TGTGCCAGCAGTCGACTAGCGGGAGCCGAGCAGTACTTC. The rearrangement joins TRBV14 to TRBJ2-7; 12 bases are a match to TRBD2. CDR3 length equals 13 residues. The V segment lost 6 bases and the J segment 6 bases; nucleotides outside the gene matches: 3. Germline values: CDR1 SGHDN, CDR2 FVKESK.

The J gene is TRBJ2-5, the V gene TRBV2; D is possibly TRBD1 (5 bases). The J call may not be correct, given that the DNA end is closer to TRBJ2-7. Germline values: CDR1 SNHLY, CDR2 FYNNEI. CDR3 length: 13 residues. The chain's CDR3 is CASRHRSSYEQYF. CDR3 in DNA: TGTGCCAGCAGACACAGGAGCTCCTACGAGCAGTACTTC.

The chain is built from TRBV28 and TRBJ2-7, with 10 bases aligning to TRBD2. V dropped 6 bases and J dropped 4; count of bases not matched to a gene: 6. Per germline, CDR1 MDHEN and CDR2 SYDVKM. The CDR3 spans 14 residues. CDR3 nucleotides: TGTGCCAGCAGGCCGGGACTAGCGAAATACGAGCAGTACTTC. It codes for CASRPGLAKYEQYF.

This chain connects TRBV7-8 to TRBJ2-3, with TRBD1 identical over 9 bases. The junction had 10 bases not matched to a gene; V was cut back by 5 bases and J by 4 bases. Germline V CDR1 and CDR2: SGHVS, FQNEAQ. CDR3 length equals 16 residues. The CDR3 coding sequence is TGTGCCAGCAGCCGCGCAGCAGGACAGGGGCCAGATACGCAGTATTTT. Translated, it gives CASSRAAGQGPDTQYF.

This clone has a handful of counts. The chain combines TRBV4-3 with TRBJ2-7; the D gene is possibly TRBD2 (6 bases). This CDR3 region has 16 residues. In germline, CDR1 is LGHNA, CDR2 YSLEER. V was clipped by 0 bases and J by 2 bases, with 14 bases between them. The CDR3 is CASSQDFLAGPYEQYF. CDR3 nucleotide sequence: TGCGCCAGCAGCCAAGATTTCCTTGCGGGGCCCTACGAGCAGTACTTC.

The chain employs TRBV11-2 and TRBJ2-5; D remains ambiguous. V was clipped by 5 bases and J by 5 bases, with 24 bases between them. CDR1 is SGHAT, CDR2 FQNNGV, per germline. This CDR3 is 17 amino acids long. The CDR3 is CASSAPASRQHGETQYF. The CDR3 bases are TGTGCCAGCAGCGCCCCCGCGTCGAGACAACATGGGGAGACCCAGTACTTC.

The chain uses TRBV7-2 and TRBJ1-1; 7 bases line up with TRBD1. Germline CDR1 and CDR2: SGHTA and FQGNSA. The CDR3 runs 12 residues. V shed 2 bases, J shed 8 bases, and the junction held 2 bases outside the gene matches. CDR3 amino acids: CASSLRGQEAFF. DNA of the CDR3: TGTGCCAGCAGCTTAAGGGGGCAAGAAGCTTTCTTT.

This chain joins TRBV4-3 and TRBJ2-7, with TRBD1 as a possible D gene (8 bases). This CDR3 has 20 amino acids. Germline CDR1 reads LGHNA; CDR2 reads YSLEER. Trimming removed 0 bases from V and 1 base from J, with 25 bases in between. The CDR3 DNA is TGCGCCAGCAGCCAAGATCAAAAAGTGGGAGGGGGGGACAGGTCCTACGAGCAGTACTTC. Translated, it gives CASSQDQKVGGGDRSYEQYF.

The V gene is TRBV7-9, the J gene TRBJ2-2; D may be TRBD1 (6 bases). Germline V gene sequence: CDR1 SEHNR, CDR2 FQNEAQ (reference sequence). V shed 2 bases and J shed 6 bases, with 16 bases lying between them. The CDR3 is 16 amino acids. The CDR3 DNA sequence: TGTGCCAGCAGCTTATGGGGGCCGGGGAAGGCCGGGGAGCTGTTTTTT. As protein: CASSLWGPGKAGELFF.

The chain carries TRBV4-2 and TRBJ2-5; D is ambiguous. The V end lost 1 base, the J end lost 1 base, and 10 bases lay between the germline ends. Germline V gene sequence: CDR1 LGHNA, CDR2 YNFKEQ. The CDR3 is 15 residues long. The DNA of the CDR3 is TGTGCCAGCAGCCAAGGTGCGCCCCTCCAAGAGACCCAGTACTTC. This codes for CASSQGAPLQETQYF.

On this clone itself: The sample holds other DNA sequences that translate to the same CDR3. The chain combines TRBV2 with TRBJ1-1; D might be TRBD1 (5 bases). The germline gives CDR1 SNHLY, CDR2 FYNNEI. The ends were cut back, 4 bases at V and 8 bases at J, with 17 bases in the middle. This CDR3 contains 14 residues. CDR3 sequence (DNA): TGTGCCAGCAGTGGGGGGGAGCCGGGCACCGAAGCTTTCTTT. Its translation: CASSGGEPGTEAFF.

This chain connects TRBV10-2 to TRBJ2-3; tentative D call: TRBD1 (5 bases). The CDR3 totals 13 residues. With 11 bases removed from V and 2 bases from J, the gap between germline ends came to 14 bases. Germline V gives CDR1 WSHSY, CDR2 SAAADI. CDR3 residues: CACFRADTDTQYF. DNA of the CDR3: TGCGCCTGCTTCAGGGCCGACACAGATACGCAGTATTTT.

The chain is built from TRBV25-1 and TRBJ2-1; 9 bases are a match to TRBD2. After removal of 1 base from V and 4 bases from J, the junction contained 5 bases not matched to a gene. Germline V gene lookup returns CDR1 MGHDK and CDR2 SYGVNS. This CDR3 comprises 16 residues. CDR3 sequence (DNA): TGTGCCAGCAGTGAATCTGCGGGAGGGGTATACAATGAGCAGTTCTTC. As protein: CASSESAGGVYNEQFF.

The DNA of the CDR3 is TGTGCCTGGAGTGTAGCGGGGGGCTCTGGAAACACCATATATTTT. Its translation: CAWSVAGGSGNTIYF. V gene TRBV30 combines with J gene TRBJ1-3, with D possibly matching TRBD1 (5 bases). This CDR3 has 15 amino acids. Trimming took off 0 bases at V and 0 bases at J, with 9 bases between the two ends. Germline loops: CDR1 GTSNPN, CDR2 SVGIG (reference sequence).

The chain employs TRBV12-1 and TRBJ2-3; TRBD2, the table's D call, was not compared with the DNA. TRBV12-1 has pseudogene status. This CDR3 spans 14 amino acids. The CDR3 nucleotides are TGTGCCAGCAGCGCCATAACTAGCACAGATACGCAGTATTTT. It is translated as CASSAITSTDTQYF.

J is TRBJ2-1 and V is TRBV11-3, with TRBD2 matching 15 bases. The CDR3 is 18 amino acids. V dropped 5 bases and J dropped 1; count of bases not matched to a gene: 6. Germline values: CDR1 SGHNT, CDR2 YENEEA. In nucleotides, the CDR3 is TGTGCCAGCAGCCCGGGACTAGCGGGAGGAAAATCCTACAATGAGCAGTTCTTC. The encoded protein is CASSPGLAGGKSYNEQFF.

CDR3 bases: TGTGCCAGCAGCCAAGAGAGGCAGTTCACAGATACGCAGTATTTT. This gives the protein CASSQERQFTDTQYF. V gene TRBV4-2 combines with J gene TRBJ2-3; D remains ambiguous. CDR3 length: 15 residues. The ends were cut back, 0 bases at V and 2 bases at J, with 9 bases in the middle. Germline V gene sequence: CDR1 LGHNA, CDR2 YNFKEQ.

The chain recombines TRBV2 with TRBJ2-7; D might be TRBD1 (6 bases). Germline V lookup: CDR1 SNHLY, CDR2 FYNNEI. The ends were cut back, 5 bases at V and 3 bases at J, with 26 bases in the middle. The CDR3 runs to 18 residues. Written as DNA, the CDR3 is TGTGCCAGCAGTCCTCGGGACATCTTACTAGGCCCTAACTACGAGCAGTACTTC. It is translated as CASSPRDILLGPNYEQYF. Combining the CDR3 with reference TRBV2 and TRBJ2-7 gives the whole variable domain EPEVTQTPSHQVTQMGQEVILRCVPISNHLYFYWYRQILGQKVEFLVSFYNNEISEKSEIFDDQFSVERPDGSNFTLKIRSTKLEDSAMYFCASSPRDILLGPNYEQYFGPGTRLTVT.

V is TRBV7-9 and J is TRBJ2-7; D is uncertain. CDR3 length: 12 amino acids. CDR1 and CDR2 (germline): SEHNR, FQNEAQ (reference sequence). V lost 3 bases and J lost 6, with 9 bases in between. The CDR3 spells CASSFEHLEQYF. Here the CDR3 DNA reads TGTGCCAGCAGCTTTGAGCACCTCGAGCAGTACTTC.

The V call is TRBV7-3, the J call TRBJ2-7; D may be TRBD2 (6 bases). V was clipped by 1 base and J by 0 bases, with 16 bases between them. CDR3 length: 17 residues. Germline CDR1 is SGHTA and CDR2 is FQGTGA. The CDR3 bases are TGTGCCAGCAGCTTAAATGCTAGCGAGCATATCTCCTACGAGCAGTACTTC. It yields the protein CASSLNASEHISYEQYF.

The sample holds one count of this clone. The chain joins TRBV2 to TRBJ2-5; TRBD2 is a possible D gene (6 bases). The DNA end favors TRBJ2-7, so the J call may be wrong. The CDR3 is 15 residues long. Germline V gene lookup returns CDR1 SNHLY and CDR2 FYNNEI. CDR3 sequence (DNA): TGTGCCAGCAGTGCCCTGGGGGGACCAGGGTACGAGCAGTACTTC. This codes for CASSALGGPGYEQYF.

The CDR3 nucleotides are TGTGCTAGTGGGGCGACAGGGTCAAAAACACCCTACGAGCAGTACTTC. Translation: CASGATGSKTPYEQYF. The genes are TRBV12-5 and TRBJ2-7, with 7 nucleotides matching TRBD1. The V gene's germline CDR1 is LGHNT and CDR2 FRNRAP. The CDR3 runs to 16 residues. Unmatched junction bases numbered 13, after V lost 6 bases and J lost 2 bases.

This clone has only one observation. The V gene is TRBV19, the J gene TRBJ2-5, with 10 nucleotides matching TRBD2. The germline V gene encodes CDR1 LNHDA and CDR2 SQIVND (reference sequence). The CDR3 totals 14 residues. J was trimmed by 4 bases and V by 2 bases; bases with no gene match: 1. CDR3 DNA sequence: TGTGCCAGTAGTATACTAGCGGGAGCAGAGACCCAGTACTTC. Encoded protein: CASSILAGAETQYF.

The chain recombines TRBV12-1 with TRBJ2-1; the listed D gene, TRBD2, was not tested against the DNA. TRBV12-1 is reported as a pseudogene. This CDR3 is built from 14 residues. The CDR3 here is CASRYSGLDNEQFF. DNA for the CDR3: TGTGCCAGCAGATATAGCGGGTTAGACAATGAGCAGTTCTTC.

The chain uses TRBV2 and TRBJ2-5; 8 bases agree with TRBD1. The CDR3 has 16 amino acids. V gave up 5 bases and J gave up 5 bases; unmatched junction bases: 13. Per germline, CDR1 SNHLY and CDR2 FYNNEI. The CDR3 region is CASSTDRGSRGETQYF. The CDR3 DNA reads TGTGCCAGCAGTACTGACAGGGGCTCTAGAGGGGAGACCCAGTACTTC.

The rearrangement uses TRBV4-3 and TRBJ1-2; 10 nucleotides agree with TRBD1. The CDR3 length is 18 residues. Germline CDR1 is LGHNA and CDR2 is YSLEER. V lost 0 bases and J lost 2; bases outside the gene matches: 9. The CDR3 here is CASSQDGDRGTQNYGYTF. Written as DNA, the CDR3 is TGCGCCAGCAGCCAAGACGGGGACAGGGGAACACAGAACTATGGCTACACCTTC.